The 32 T cell receptor beta chains below were found in one sample sequenced in a study of blood T cells in healthy people across ages. Using a J-beta primer mix together with a sample-barcoded 5' primer, a second PCR was run for roughly 7 to 11 cycles. TCRdb analysed the 5' RACE reads with MiXCR anew, one entry per CDR3 protein. The data hold 1.5 million to 2 million distinct CDR3 sequences, with just under 50% observed a single time. The source material was blood. The origin of the receptors is a woman aged 40 to 50 in good health.

The V and J genes are TRBV24-1 and TRBJ2-7, with D unresolved. This CDR3 has 13 residues. V was clipped by 2 bases and J by 5 bases, with 9 bases between them. The germline V gene encodes CDR1 KGHDR and CDR2 SFDVKD. The CDR3 region is CATSDSGSHEQYF. The CDR3 DNA follows: TGTGCCACCAGTGATTCGGGTAGCCACGAGCAGTACTTC.

The chain couples TRBV20-1 to TRBJ2-1; unclear D gene. Trimming took off 6 bases at V and 5 bases at J, with 14 bases between the two ends. In germline, CDR1 is DFQATT, CDR2 SNEGSKA (reference sequence). The CDR3 length is 13 residues. CDR3 DNA sequence: TGCAGTGCAGTTTTGGCGGCCGACAATGAGCAGTTCTTC. Protein sequence: CSAVLAADNEQFF.

This clonotype showed up many times. The rearrangement joins TRBV28 to TRBJ2-7; 9 nucleotides align to TRBD1. CDR3 length: 15 amino acids. The germline gives CDR1 MDHEN, CDR2 SYDVKM. With V trimmed by 6 bases and J by 1 base, 7 bases remained unmatched. CDR3 bases: TGTGCCAGCAGCCCCACAGGGGGCTTATCCTACGAGCAGTACTTC. This codes for CASSPTGGLSYEQYF.

The chain combines TRBV2 with TRBJ2-1, with TRBD1 matching over 9 bases. The CDR3 is made up of 14 amino acids. CDR1 and CDR2 (germline): SNHLY, FYNNEI. V lost 9 bases to trimming and J lost 8 bases; unmatched junction nucleotides: 11. The CDR3 region has the DNA TGTGCCAGTACATCGGACAGGGGAGTCGATGAGCAGTTCTTC. Its translation is CASTSDRGVDEQFF. The full variable domain, in which reference TRBV2 and TRBJ2-1 provide the parts outside the CDR3, is EPEVTQTPSHQVTQMGQEVILRCVPISNHLYFYWYRQILGQKVEFLVSFYNNEISEKSEIFDDQFSVERPDGSNFTLKIRSTKLEDSAMYFCASTSDRGVDEQFFGPGTRLTVL.

There are a few counts of this clonotype. The chain links TRBV29-1 to TRBJ2-1; D possibly uses TRBD1 or TRBD2 (7 bases each). Germline CDR1 SQVTM, CDR2 ANQGSEA. Trimming shortened V by 5 bases and J by 9 bases, and 17 bases separated the two germline ends. CDR3 length: 13 residues. This CDR3 is CSVLPGGGGEQFF. The CDR3 DNA is TGCAGCGTTCTCCCAGGGGGGGGCGGTGAGCAGTTCTTC.

The chain is built from TRBV20-1 and TRBJ2-3, with D tentatively TRBD2 (6 bases). Deletions cut 6 bases from V and 13 bases from J, with 20 bases between. The CDR3 is 12 amino acids. Germline CDR1 and CDR2: DFQATT and SNEGSKA (reference sequence). The CDR3 reads CSAVGGASIEYF. CDR3 DNA: TGCAGTGCCGTTGGAGGGGCTAGCATCGAGTATTTT.

The rearrangement links TRBV6-1 to TRBJ2-3; D possibly corresponds to TRBD1 (5 bases). The V gene's germline CDR1 is MNHNS and CDR2 SASEGT. The CDR3 is 17 amino acids. Trimming stripped 2 bases from V and 0 bases from J, with 15 bases between. This CDR3 reads CASSELGHSPSTDTQYF. CDR3 in DNA: TGTGCCAGCAGTGAACTGGGGCACAGCCCAAGCACAGATACGCAGTATTTT.

This chain links TRBV29-1 with TRBJ1-2, with D possibly matching TRBD1 (6 bases). V was cut by 7 bases and J by 4 bases, with 25 bases left in between. Germline V gene lookup returns CDR1 SQVTM and CDR2 ANQGSEA. The CDR3 totals 16 residues. The CDR3 here is CSAGGRASGGFYGYTF. The DNA for the CDR3 is TGCAGCGCTGGGGGCAGGGCGAGCGGTGGGTTCTATGGCTACACCTTC.

This chain connects TRBV20-1 to TRBJ2-6, with no clear D. This CDR3 is 18 amino acids long. Germline V gene data show CDR1 as DFQATT and CDR2 as SNEGSKA (reference sequence). V lost 1 base and J lost 0, with 16 bases in between. The CDR3 sequence: CSARGPADNPSGANVLTF. CDR3 sequence (DNA): TGCAGTGCTAGAGGTCCGGCAGACAATCCCTCTGGGGCCAACGTCCTGACTTTC.

In its sample, this clonotype was seen a few times. J is TRBJ2-5 and V is TRBV13; 10 nucleotides align to TRBD2. The germline V gene encodes CDR1 PRHDT and CDR2 FYEKMQ (reference sequence). V gave up 4 bases and J gave up 2 bases; unmatched junction bases: 10. CDR3 size: 17 residues. In DNA, the CDR3 is TGTGCCAGCAGCTCGATCCTAGCGGGGGAAGGACAAGAGACCCAGTACTTC. Amino acids: CASSSILAGEGQETQYF.

This chain links TRBV5-4 with TRBJ2-1; TRBD2 aligns across 8 bases. The trim removed 3 bases at V and 0 bases at J, leaving 2 bases unmatched. CDR3 length equals 15 residues. CDR1 is SGHNT, CDR2 YYREEE, per germline (reference sequence). CDR3 nucleotide sequence: TGTGCCAGCAGCTCGACTAGCGTCTCCTACAATGAGCAGTTCTTC. Encoded protein: CASSSTSVSYNEQFF.

This clonotype was detected many times. The chain uses TRBV13 and TRBJ2-5; TRBD2 agrees at 9 bases. The CDR3 is 14 amino acids. The junction had 4 bases not matched to a gene; V was cut back by 5 bases and J by 3 bases. CDR1 and CDR2 from the germline V gene are PRHDT and FYEKMQ (reference sequence). The CDR3 spells CASSRTSEKETQYF. The DNA of the CDR3 is TGTGCCAGCAGCAGGACTAGCGAGAAAGAGACCCAGTACTTC.

Details on this clonotype: At one boundary the junction diverges from the germline segment, which might be a read error. The chain is built from TRBV25-1 and TRBJ2-7; no definite D call. CDR3 length: 14 residues. Germline V gene sequence: CDR1 MGHDK, CDR2 SYGVNS. The DNA for the CDR3 is TGTGCCAGCAGTGAATATTGCCAGTCCTGCGAGCAGTACTTC. Encoded protein: CASSEYCQSCEQYF.

The sample holds a few counts of this clonotype. The CDR3 sequence is CARKRGPDKETQYF. For the CDR3, the DNA is TGTGCCAGAAAGCGGGGCCCAGATAAAGAGACCCAGTACTTC. The gene calls are TRBV27 and TRBJ2-5; TRBD2 matches at 7 bases. Germline-derived CDR1 and CDR2 are MNHEY and SMNVEV (reference sequence). This CDR3 is 14 amino acids long. Unmatched junction bases numbered 10, after V lost 9 bases and J lost 3 bases.

The rearrangement joins TRBV3-1 to TRBJ1-4; TRBD1 matches 7 bases. The CDR3 has 16 residues. Germline V gives CDR1 LGHDT, CDR2 YNNKEL (reference sequence). V shed 3 bases, J shed 4 bases, and the junction held 8 bases outside the gene matches. CDR3 amino acids: CASSHHRDSLNEKLFF. In DNA, the CDR3 is TGTGCCAGCAGCCATCACCGGGACAGCCTTAATGAAAAACTGTTTTTT.

This clonotype was counted only a few times. The chain is built from TRBV5-5 and TRBJ2-1, with 8 bases lining up with TRBD2. The CDR3 sequence is 15 residues long. Per germline, CDR1 SGHKS and CDR2 YYEKEE (reference sequence). V shed 7 bases, J shed 6 bases, and the junction held 12 bases outside the gene matches. For the CDR3, the DNA is TGTGCCAGCCACCGGGGGGGCCGCGCGATCAATGAGCAGTTCTTC. Residues: CASHRGGRAINEQFF.

The chain couples TRBV7-2 to TRBJ1-5; D possibly corresponds to TRBD1 (6 bases). CDR1 is SGHTA and CDR2 is FQGNSA in the germline V gene. With 3 bases removed from V and 4 bases from J, the gap between germline ends came to 16 bases. The CDR3 length is 16 residues. In DNA, the CDR3 is TGTGCCAGCAGCTTGGGGGACACCCGTTCTAATCAGCCCCAGCATTTT. Protein sequence: CASSLGDTRSNQPQHF.

V usage is TRBV29-1 and J usage is TRBJ1-2, with D possibly matching TRBD1 (6 bases). Trimming took 7 bases from V and 6 from J, leaving 12 bases between them. CDR1 is SQVTM, CDR2 ANQGSEA, per germline. The CDR3 has 11 amino acids. The CDR3 is CSDRDGHGYTF. The DNA for the CDR3 is TGCAGCGACAGGGATGGCCATGGCTACACCTTC.

A few counts support this clonotype. This chain uses TRBV7-2 with TRBJ2-7, with D uncertain. The germline CDR1 and CDR2 sequences are SGHTA and FQGNSA. The V and J ends lost 1 base and 7 bases respectively, with 14 bases between them. The CDR3 length is 14 residues. The CDR3 protein is CASSLVSGASEQYF. The CDR3 DNA sequence: TGTGCCAGCAGCTTAGTAAGTGGTGCGTCTGAGCAGTACTTC.

CDR3 coding DNA: TGCGCCAGCAGCTTGGGGACAGGGGGCCTGCCCCAGCATTTT. This translates into CASSLGTGGLPQHF. The J gene is TRBJ1-5, the V gene TRBV5-1; 11 nucleotides line up with TRBD1. Germline CDR1 is SGHRS and CDR2 is YFSETQ. This CDR3 is built from 14 residues. V gave up 0 bases and J gave up 9 bases; unmatched junction bases: 2.

The chain is built from TRBV29-1 and TRBJ2-7, with TRBD2 matching 10 bases. J was trimmed by 1 base and V by 6 bases; bases with no gene match: 3. Germline CDR1 is SQVTM and CDR2 is ANQGSEA. The CDR3 loop spans 13 amino acids. Here the CDR3 DNA reads TGCAGCGTAACAGCGGGGGGGTCCTACGAGCAGTACTTC. Protein product: CSVTAGGSYEQYF.

This clonotype came up a few times. The gene calls are TRBV25-1 and TRBJ1-2, with 7 bases identical to TRBD1. The CDR3 contains 12 residues. Trimming cost V 7 bases and J 5 bases; bases outside gene matches: 4. Germline CDR1 MGHDK, CDR2 SYGVNS. Here the CDR3 DNA reads TGTGCCAGCAAAGGGGGACAGTATGGCTACACCTTC. Amino acid sequence: CASKGGQYGYTF.

This clonotype was counted ten times or more. The V and J genes are TRBV7-2 and TRBJ2-7; TRBD1 aligns across 8 bases. Germline lookup yields CDR1 SGHTA and CDR2 FQGNSA. The CDR3 extends over 14 amino acids. The V and J ends lost 1 base and 3 bases, in that order; junction bases with no gene match: 2. The CDR3 reads CASSLDRGDYEQYF. CDR3 in DNA: TGTGCCAGCAGCTTAGACAGGGGGGACTACGAGCAGTACTTC.

CDR3 protein: CASSGADRGSYEQYF. The CDR3, as DNA: TGTGCCAGCAGCGGTGCTGACAGGGGCTCCTACGAGCAGTACTTC. The chain links TRBV6-1 to TRBJ2-7, with TRBD1 identical over 8 bases. Per the germline V gene, CDR1 is MNHNS and CDR2 is SASEGT. J gave up 0 bases and V 6 bases, and 7 bases lay outside the gene matches. CDR3 size: 15 residues.

As for this clonotype: One junction end disagrees with the germline gene, perhaps due to a read error. The chain employs TRBV29-1 and TRBJ2-2, with D possibly called TRBD1 or TRBD2 (5 bases each). Germline loops: CDR1 SQVTM, CDR2 ANQGSEA. The CDR3 length is 13 residues. In DNA form, the CDR3 reads TGCAGCGCTGGGGCGAAAGGGGCCGGGGAGCTGTTTTTC. The encoded protein is CSAGAKGAGELFF.

This clonotype showed up just a few times. The chain couples TRBV5-1 to TRBJ2-3; 8 positions match TRBD1. CDR3 length: 17 residues. J gave up 1 base and V 0 bases, and 7 bases lay outside the gene matches. CDR1 SGHRS and CDR2 YFSETQ come from the germline V gene. CDR3 in amino acids: CASSLGQGAFGTDTQYF. The DNA of the CDR3 is TGCGCCAGCAGCTTGGGGCAGGGGGCGTTCGGCACAGATACGCAGTATTTT. Complete variable domain (other parts from reference TRBV5-1 and TRBJ2-3): KAGVTQTPRYLIKTRGQQVTLSCSPISGHRSVSWYQQTPGQGLQFLFEYFSETQRNKGNFPGRFSGRQFSNSRSEMNVSTLELGDSALYLCASSLGQGAFGTDTQYFGPGTRLTVL.

The rearrangement joins TRBV27 to TRBJ2-5, with D possibly called TRBD1 or TRBD2 (6 bases each). The germline CDR1 and CDR2 sequences are MNHEY and SMNVEV (reference sequence). This CDR3 has 14 residues. The germline V and J ends were trimmed by 5 bases and 11 bases, with 21 bases remaining between them. The chain's CDR3 is CASSLRTAGNEQYF. The DNA of the CDR3 is TGTGCCAGCAGTCTCCGGACAGCGGGCAATGAGCAGTACTTC.

This rearrangement joins TRBV4-1 to TRBJ2-5; 7 nucleotides line up with TRBD2. The CDR3 loop spans 16 amino acids. Trimming cost V 0 bases and J 1 base; bases outside gene matches: 5. CDR1 is MGHRA, CDR2 YSYEKL, per germline. In DNA, the CDR3 is TGCGCCAGCAGCCAAGATCTCGGGGGGATCCAAGAGACCCAGTACTTC. It specifies CASSQDLGGIQETQYF.

The chain employs TRBV5-6 and TRBJ1-1; D gene uncertain. V shed 2 bases and J shed 1 base, with 12 bases lying between them. Germline CDR1 SGHDT, CDR2 YYEEEE. There are 15 residues in the CDR3. The CDR3 spells CASSFWRRKNTEAFF. CDR3 in DNA: TGTGCCAGCAGCTTCTGGCGGAGAAAGAACACTGAAGCTTTCTTT. The whole variable domain, remainder taken from reference TRBV5-6 and TRBJ1-1, is DAGVTQSPTHLIKTRGQQVTLRCSPKSGHDTVSWYQQALGQGPQFIFQYYEEEERQRGNFPDRFSGHQFPNYSSELNVNALLLGDSALYLCASSFWRRKNTEAFFGQGTRLTVV.

Only a few counts were recorded for this clonotype. The V gene is TRBV5-6, the J gene TRBJ2-1, with 8 positions matching TRBD1. The V segment lost 2 bases and the J segment 3 bases; nucleotides outside the gene matches: 13. Germline CDR1 SGHDT, CDR2 YYEEEE. The CDR3 has 18 amino acids. The CDR3 sequence: CASSFDFARDRIYNEQFF. CDR3 DNA sequence: TGTGCCAGCAGCTTCGATTTCGCTCGGGACAGGATCTACAATGAGCAGTTCTTC.

The chain couples TRBV7-2 to TRBJ2-1; the match to TRBD1 covers 7 bases. Germline CDR1 is SGHTA and CDR2 is FQGNSA. The length of the CDR3 is 16 residues. With V trimmed by 5 bases and J by 10 bases, 17 bases remained unmatched. This CDR3 is CASSPGGRVYTYEQFF. The CDR3 nucleotides read TGTGCCAGCAGCCCAGGGGGAAGAGTTTACACCTACGAGCAGTTCTTC.

This clonotype was detected a few times. Written as DNA, the CDR3 is TGTGCCAGCAGCTTGGGACCTCGGGACACCACCTACGAGCAGTACTTC. Amino acids: CASSLGPRDTTYEQYF. The rearrangement joins TRBV5-6 to TRBJ2-5, with D possibly being TRBD1 (6 bases). The J call may be incorrect, as the DNA end agrees better with TRBJ2-7. This CDR3 has 16 amino acids. CDR1 and CDR2 from the germline V gene are SGHDT and YYEEEE.